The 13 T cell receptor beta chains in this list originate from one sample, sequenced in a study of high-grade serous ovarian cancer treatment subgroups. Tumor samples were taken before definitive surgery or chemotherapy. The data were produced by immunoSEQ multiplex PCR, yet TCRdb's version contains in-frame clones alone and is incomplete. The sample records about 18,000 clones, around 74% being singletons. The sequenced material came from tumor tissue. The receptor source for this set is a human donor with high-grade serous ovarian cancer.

The CDR3 here is CASSGLAGHNEQFF. The DNA of the CDR3 is TGTGCCAGCAGCGGGCTAGCGGGACACAATGAGCAGTTCTTC. This chain links TRBV7-3 with TRBJ2-1; 9 nucleotides line up with TRBD2. The germline gives CDR1 SGHTA, CDR2 FQGTGA. The CDR3 runs to 14 residues. V gave up 5 bases and J gave up 5 bases; unmatched junction bases: 4.

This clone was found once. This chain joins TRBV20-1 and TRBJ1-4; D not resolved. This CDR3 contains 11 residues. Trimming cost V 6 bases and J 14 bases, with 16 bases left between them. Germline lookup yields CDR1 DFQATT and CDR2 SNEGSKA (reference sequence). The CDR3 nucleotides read TGCAGTGCCGGAGCGTCATCAGGCCTGTTTTTT. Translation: CSAGASSGLFF.

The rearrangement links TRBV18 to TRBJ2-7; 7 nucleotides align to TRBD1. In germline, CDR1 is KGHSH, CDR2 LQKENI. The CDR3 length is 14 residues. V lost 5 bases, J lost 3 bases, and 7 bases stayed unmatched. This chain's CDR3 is CASSTSGQIYEQYF. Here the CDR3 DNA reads TGTGCCAGCTCAACGTCGGGACAGATCTACGAGCAGTACTTC.

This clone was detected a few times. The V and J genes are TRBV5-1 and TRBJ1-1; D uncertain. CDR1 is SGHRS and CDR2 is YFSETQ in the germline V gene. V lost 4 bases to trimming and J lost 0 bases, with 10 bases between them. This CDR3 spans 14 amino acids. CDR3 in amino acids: CASSPGHMNTEAFF. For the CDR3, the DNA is TGCGCCAGCAGCCCGGGCCACATGAACACTGAAGCTTTCTTT.

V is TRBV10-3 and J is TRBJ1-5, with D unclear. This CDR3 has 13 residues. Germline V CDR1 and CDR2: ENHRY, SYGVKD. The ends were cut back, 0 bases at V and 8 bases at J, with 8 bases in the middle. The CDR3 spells CAISESTREPQHF. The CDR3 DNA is TGTGCCATCAGTGAGTCGACCCGAGAGCCCCAGCATTTT.

The CDR3 nucleotides read TGTGCCAGCAGTTTAGACAGGGAGGACATTCAGTACTTC. Amino acid sequence: CASSLDREDIQYF. This sequence joins TRBV27 and TRBJ2-4, with D perhaps matching TRBD1 (7 bases). The germline V gene encodes CDR1 MNHEY and CDR2 SMNVEV (reference sequence). The CDR3 spans 13 residues. V shed 2 bases and J shed 8 bases, with 10 bases lying between them.

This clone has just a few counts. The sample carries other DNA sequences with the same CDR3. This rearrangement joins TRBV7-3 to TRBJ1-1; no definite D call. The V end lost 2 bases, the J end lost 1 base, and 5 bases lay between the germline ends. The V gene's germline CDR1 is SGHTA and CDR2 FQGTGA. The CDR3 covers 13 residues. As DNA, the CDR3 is TGTGCCAGCAGCTTAGCGGAGAACACTGAAGCTTTCTTT. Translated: CASSLAENTEAFF.

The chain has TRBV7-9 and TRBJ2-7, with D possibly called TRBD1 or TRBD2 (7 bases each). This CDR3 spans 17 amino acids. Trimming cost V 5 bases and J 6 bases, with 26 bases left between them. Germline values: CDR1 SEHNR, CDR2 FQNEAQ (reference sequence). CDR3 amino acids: CASSQRMRGQGVREQYF. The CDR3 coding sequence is TGTGCCAGCAGCCAAAGGATGCGGGGGCAGGGGGTCCGCGAGCAGTACTTC.

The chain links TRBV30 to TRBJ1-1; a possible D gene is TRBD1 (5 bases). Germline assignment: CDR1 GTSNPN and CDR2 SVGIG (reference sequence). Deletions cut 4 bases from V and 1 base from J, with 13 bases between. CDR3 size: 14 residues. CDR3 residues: CAWTLPQGNTEAFF. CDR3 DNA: TGTGCCTGGACTCTCCCTCAGGGGAACACTGAAGCTTTCTTT. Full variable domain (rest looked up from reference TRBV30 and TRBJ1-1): SQTIHQWPATLVQPVGSPLSLECTVEGTSNPNLYWYRQAAGRGLQLLFYSVGIGQISSEVPQNLSASRPQDRQFILSSKKLLLSDSGFYLCAWTLPQGNTEAFFGQGTRLTVV.

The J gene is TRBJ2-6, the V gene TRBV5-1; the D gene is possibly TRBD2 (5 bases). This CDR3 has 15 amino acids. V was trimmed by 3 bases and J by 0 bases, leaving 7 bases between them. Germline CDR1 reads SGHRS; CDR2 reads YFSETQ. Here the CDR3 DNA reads TGCGCCAGCAGCTCGGGGAGCTCTGGGGCCAACGTCCTGACTTTC. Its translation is CASSSGSSGANVLTF.

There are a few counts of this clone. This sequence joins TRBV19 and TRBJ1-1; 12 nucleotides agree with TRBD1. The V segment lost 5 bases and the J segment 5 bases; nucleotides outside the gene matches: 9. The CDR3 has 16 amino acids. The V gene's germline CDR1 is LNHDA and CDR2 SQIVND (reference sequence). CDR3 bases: TGTGCCAGTAGTCTCGGGACAGGGGGCGCCAGGACTGAAGCTTTCTTT. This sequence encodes CASSLGTGGARTEAFF.

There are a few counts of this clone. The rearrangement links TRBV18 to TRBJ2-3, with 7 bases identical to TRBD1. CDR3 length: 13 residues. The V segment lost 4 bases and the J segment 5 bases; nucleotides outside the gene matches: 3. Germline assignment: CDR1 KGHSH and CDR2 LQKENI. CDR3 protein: CASSRSGGDTQYF. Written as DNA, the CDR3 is TGTGCCAGCTCACGCTCAGGGGGAGATACGCAGTATTTT.

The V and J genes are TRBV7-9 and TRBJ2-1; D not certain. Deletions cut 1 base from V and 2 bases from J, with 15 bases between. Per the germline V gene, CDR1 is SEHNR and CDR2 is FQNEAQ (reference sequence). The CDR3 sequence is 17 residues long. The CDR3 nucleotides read TGTGCCAGCAGCTTAGTCGAAGGGCTAGTAGCCTACAATGAGCAGTTCTTC. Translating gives CASSLVEGLVAYNEQFF.